This T cell receptor beta chain was captured by sequencing in a study of blood T cell repertoires in COVID-19. Germline-derived CDR1 and CDR2 are SNHLY and FYNNEI. Trimming took 10 bases from V and 5 from J; bases not matched to a gene: 15. CDR3 size: 15 residues. Profiling relied on immunoSEQ multiplex PCR, and the TCRdb table lists in-frame clones only, not all of them. Here the sample spans 360,000 or so clones, 83% being singletons. Material for sequencing was PBMCs or T cells enriched from blood (not recorded which). This TCR came from a woman aged 45-60 years who had recovered from COVID-19. The genes are TRBV2 and TRBJ2-7, with 9 bases identical to TRBD2. The CDR3 loop reads CATAAGGYVGDEQYF. The CDR3 DNA is TGTGCCACCGCGGCGGGAGGGTATGTGGGAGACGAGCAGTACTTC.